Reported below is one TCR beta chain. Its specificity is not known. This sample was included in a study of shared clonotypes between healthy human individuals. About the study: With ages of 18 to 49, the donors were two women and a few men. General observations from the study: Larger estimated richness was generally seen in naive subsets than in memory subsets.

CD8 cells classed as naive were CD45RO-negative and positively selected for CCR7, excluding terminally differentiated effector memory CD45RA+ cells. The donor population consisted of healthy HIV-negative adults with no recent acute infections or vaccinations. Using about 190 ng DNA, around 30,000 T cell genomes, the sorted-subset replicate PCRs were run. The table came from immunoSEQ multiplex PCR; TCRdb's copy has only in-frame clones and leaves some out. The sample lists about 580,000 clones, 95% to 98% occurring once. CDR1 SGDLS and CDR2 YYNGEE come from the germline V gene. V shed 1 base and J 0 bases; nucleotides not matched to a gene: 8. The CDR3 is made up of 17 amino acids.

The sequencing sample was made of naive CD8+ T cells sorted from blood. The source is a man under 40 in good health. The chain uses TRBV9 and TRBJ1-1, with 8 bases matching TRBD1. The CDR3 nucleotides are TGTGCCAGCAGCGTAACTGGACAGGGCCTAATGAACACTGAAGCTTTCTTT. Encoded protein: CASSVTGQGLMNTEAFF.